These 21 T cell receptor beta chains originate from one sample sequenced in a study of T cell changes during pregnancy in multiple sclerosis. The assay was immunoSEQ multiplex PCR, and TCRdb's table has in-frame clones only and misses some. Here the sample spans almost 55,000 clones, roughly nine tenths being singletons. The sequenced sample was CD8+ T cells from peripheral blood mononuclear cells, obtained before pregnancy. These receptors originate from a female donor with multiple sclerosis, enrolled in a pregnancy study.

The chain combines TRBV7-2 with TRBJ2-7, with D perhaps TRBD1 (6 bases). The CDR3 extends over 15 amino acids. V was cut by 0 bases and J by 0 bases, with 9 bases left in between. Germline loops: CDR1 SGHTA, CDR2 FQGNSA. CDR3 amino acids: CASSLAWDTSYEQYF. Here the CDR3 DNA reads TGTGCCAGCAGCTTAGCGTGGGACACCTCCTACGAGCAGTACTTC. Full variable domain (rest looked up from reference TRBV7-2 and TRBJ2-7): GAGVSQSPSNKVTEKGKDVELRCDPISGHTALYWYRQSLGQGLEFLIYFQGNSAPDKSGLPSDRFSAERTGGSVSTLTIQRTQQEDSAVYLCASSLAWDTSYEQYFGPGTRLTVT.

This rearrangement joins TRBV4-3 to TRBJ1-2; D not certain. This CDR3 is 13 amino acids long. CDR1 LGHNA and CDR2 YSLEER come from the germline V gene. Trimming took off 0 bases at V and 1 base at J, with 3 bases between the two ends. The DNA of the CDR3 is TGCGCCAGCAGCCAAGACAGTAACTATGGCTACACCTTC. It encodes CASSQDSNYGYTF.

This clone was seen a single time. J is TRBJ1-2 and V is TRBV10-3; the match to TRBD1 covers 10 bases. After removal of 6 bases from V and 2 bases from J, the junction contained 3 bases not matched to a gene. CDR3 length equals 14 residues. Germline V lookup: CDR1 ENHRY, CDR2 SYGVKD. The CDR3 loop is CAIRTGGINYGYTF. For the CDR3, the DNA is TGTGCCATCAGGACAGGGGGCATCAACTATGGCTACACCTTC.

The chain couples TRBV4-2 to TRBJ2-1, with unresolved D. Trimming removed 1 base from V and 2 bases from J, with 3 bases in between. This CDR3 spans 13 amino acids. Germline CDR1 LGHNA, CDR2 YNFKEQ. CDR3 amino acids: CASSQAAYNEQFF. CDR3 nucleotide sequence: TGTGCCAGCAGCCAAGCGGCCTACAATGAGCAGTTCTTC.

The V call is TRBV5-6, the J call TRBJ2-1; D is possibly TRBD2 (5 bases). This CDR3 contains 14 residues. Trimming shortened V by 1 base and J by 4 bases, and 9 bases separated the two germline ends. Germline CDR1 SGHDT, CDR2 YYEEEE. The CDR3 DNA reads TGTGCCAGCAGCTTGCCACTAGATTACAATGAGCAGTTCTTC. Translating it yields CASSLPLDYNEQFF.

J is TRBJ2-1 and V is TRBV7-9, with a possible D match to TRBD1 (5 bases). The CDR3 covers 17 residues. With 5 bases removed from V and 8 bases from J, the gap between germline ends came to 25 bases. Germline CDR1 and CDR2: SEHNR and FQNEAQ (reference sequence). The CDR3 DNA sequence: TGTGCCAGCAGCGCTAAGGGTATGGGCAGGGCTGGGGATGAGCAGTTCTTC. This codes for CASSAKGMGRAGDEQFF.

This rearrangement joins TRBV27 to TRBJ2-7, with D hard to call. Trimming pared 3 bases from V and 4 bases from J, leaving 19 bases between. The CDR3 has 16 residues. Germline V gene data show CDR1 as MNHEY and CDR2 as SMNVEV (reference sequence). CDR3 residues: CASSLSTATKLYEQYF. Written as DNA, the CDR3 is TGTGCCAGCAGTTTGAGTACAGCTACAAAATTATACGAGCAGTACTTC.

The rearrangement links TRBV7-2 to TRBJ1-6; perhaps TRBD1 as D (5 bases). This CDR3 has 16 amino acids. The V end was cut by 5 bases, the J end by 5 bases, with 16 bases between. CDR1 is SGHTA and CDR2 is FQGNSA in the germline V gene. The CDR3: CASSLRGEVDNSPLHF. CDR3 bases: TGTGCCAGCAGCCTACGGGGGGAAGTGGATAATTCACCCCTCCACTTT.

The chain employs TRBV6-6 and TRBJ2-7; TRBD1 aligns across 8 bases. J lost 3 bases, V lost 6 bases, and 7 bases had no gene match. The germline CDR1 and CDR2 sequences are MNHNY and SVGAGI (reference sequence). CDR3 length: 14 amino acids. CDR3 bases: TGTGCCAGCAGCACGACAGGGGCTAGCTACGAGCAGTACTTC. Translating gives CASSTTGASYEQYF.

The chain combines TRBV7-2 with TRBJ1-2; a weak D match, TRBD1 (6 bases). The V gene's germline CDR1 is SGHTA and CDR2 FQGNSA. The CDR3 consists of 16 residues. Between the trimmed V and J ends, which lost 5 bases and 6 bases, there was a span of 22 bases. In DNA form, the CDR3 reads TGTGCCAGCAGCACATATGGGACAAGGGCCATCAATGGCTACACCTTC. This translates into CASSTYGTRAINGYTF.

CDR3 amino acids: CASGDPSEQYF. CDR3 nucleotide sequence: TGTGCCAGCGGAGATCCTTCCGAGCAGTACTTC. The rearrangement links TRBV6-1 to TRBJ2-7; no reliable D call. The CDR3 is 11 amino acids. The germline V gene encodes CDR1 MNHNS and CDR2 SASEGT. Trimming shortened V by 8 bases and J by 6 bases, and 11 bases separated the two germline ends.

This chain joins TRBV18 and TRBJ2-2, with D possibly being TRBD1 (6 bases). The ends were cut back, 6 bases at V and 2 bases at J, with 10 bases in the middle. The germline gives CDR1 KGHSH, CDR2 LQKENI. There are 14 residues in the CDR3. CDR3 sequence: CASSATGNTGELFF. DNA for the CDR3: TGTGCCAGCTCCGCGACAGGAAACACCGGGGAGCTGTTTTTT.

CDR3 protein: CASSPRVAGEGELFF. CDR3 sequence (DNA): TGCGCCAGCAGCCCGCGGGTAGCGGGGGAGGGGGAGCTGTTTTTT. This sequence joins TRBV4-1 and TRBJ2-2; 9 positions match TRBD2. The CDR3 runs 15 residues. Germline values: CDR1 MGHRA, CDR2 YSYEKL. J was trimmed by 8 bases and V by 4 bases; bases with no gene match: 8.

The rearrangement uses TRBV19 and TRBJ2-3; D gene unclear. From germline, CDR1 is LNHDA and CDR2 SQIVND (reference sequence). V was cut by 6 bases and J by 1 base, with 17 bases left in between. CDR3 length: 16 residues. CDR3 residues: CASSQRGRVGTDTQYF. The CDR3 DNA reads as TGTGCCAGTAGCCAGCGCGGTAGAGTTGGCACAGATACGCAGTATTTT.

The rearrangement uses TRBV27 and TRBJ2-2; the D is unclear. The CDR3 runs to 11 residues. The germline CDR1 and CDR2 sequences are MNHEY and SMNVEV (reference sequence). With 3 bases removed from V and 7 bases from J, the gap between germline ends came to 3 bases. The CDR3 sequence is CASSFFGELFF. CDR3 in DNA: TGTGCCAGCAGTTTCTTCGGGGAGCTGTTTTTT.

The J gene is TRBJ2-3, the V gene TRBV9; tentative D call: TRBD2 (5 bases). Trimming took 3 bases from V and 4 from J, leaving 9 bases between them. The CDR3 totals 13 residues. CDR1 is SGDLS and CDR2 is YYNGEE in the germline V gene. CDR3 in amino acids: CASSGSGSDTQYF. The CDR3 DNA follows: TGTGCCAGCAGCGGCTCGGGGTCAGATACGCAGTATTTT.

The chain carries TRBV4-1 and TRBJ2-2, with 8 bases lining up with TRBD1. The CDR3 is made up of 16 amino acids. Germline V gives CDR1 MGHRA, CDR2 YSYEKL. V shed 0 bases, J shed 6 bases, and the junction held 6 bases outside the gene matches. As DNA, the CDR3 is TGCGCCAGCAGCCAAGATCTTCAGGGGGCCGCCGGGGAGCTGTTTTTT. Amino acid sequence: CASSQDLQGAAGELFF.

This chain joins TRBV9 and TRBJ2-5, with 8 bases identical to TRBD1. This CDR3 is 15 amino acids long. V shed 0 bases and J 4 bases; nucleotides not matched to a gene: 5. Germline V CDR1 and CDR2: SGDLS, YYNGEE. CDR3 residues: CASSVGTGQGETQYF. The CDR3 DNA reads TGTGCCAGCAGCGTAGGGACAGGGCAAGGAGAGACCCAGTACTTC.

By its share, this clone is medium-sized (0.01 to 0.1%). The genes are TRBV6-4 and TRBJ2-2; 11 bases are shared with TRBD1. Germline assignment: CDR1 MRHNA and CDR2 SNTAGT. The V and J ends lost 10 bases and 3 bases, in that order; junction bases with no gene match: 10. This CDR3 has 16 amino acids. In nucleotides, the CDR3 is TGTGCCACTCAAAAAACGGGACAGGGGGACACCGGGGAGCTGTTTTTT. It yields the protein CATQKTGQGDTGELFF.

The chain employs TRBV27 and TRBJ1-1; D gene unclear. Germline CDR1 MNHEY, CDR2 SMNVEV (reference sequence). The CDR3 has 15 amino acids. Trimming removed 5 bases at V and 1 base at J, with 14 bases between. CDR3 coding DNA: TGTGCCAGCAGTAACCTGGAGCAGAAGAACACTGAAGCTTTCTTT. It translates to CASSNLEQKNTEAFF.

The rearrangement joins TRBV5-4 to TRBJ2-7, with D perhaps matching TRBD1 (6 bases). The V gene lost 4 bases and the J gene lost 2 bases, with 16 bases spanning the gap. CDR1 and CDR2 from the germline V gene are SGHNT and YYREEE (reference sequence). The CDR3 spans 15 residues. For the CDR3, the DNA is TGTGCCAGCAGCCCTAGAGGGACAACACCCTACGAGCAGTACTTC. Translation: CASSPRGTTPYEQYF.